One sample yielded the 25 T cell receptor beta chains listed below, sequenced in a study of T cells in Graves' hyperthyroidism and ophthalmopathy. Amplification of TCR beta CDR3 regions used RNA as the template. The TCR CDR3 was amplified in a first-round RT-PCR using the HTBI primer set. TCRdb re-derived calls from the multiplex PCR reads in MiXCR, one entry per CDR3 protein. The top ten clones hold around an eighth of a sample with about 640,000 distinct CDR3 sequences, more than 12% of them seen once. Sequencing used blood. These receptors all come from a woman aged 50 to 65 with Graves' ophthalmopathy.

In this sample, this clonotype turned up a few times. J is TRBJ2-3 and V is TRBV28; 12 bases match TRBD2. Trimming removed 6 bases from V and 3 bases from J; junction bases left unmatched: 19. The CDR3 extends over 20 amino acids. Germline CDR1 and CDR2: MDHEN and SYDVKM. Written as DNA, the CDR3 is TGTGCCAGCAGCATCCGGGACAGGGCTAGCGGGAGGGCCGGGACAGATACGCAGTATTTT. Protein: CASSIRDRASGRAGTDTQYF.

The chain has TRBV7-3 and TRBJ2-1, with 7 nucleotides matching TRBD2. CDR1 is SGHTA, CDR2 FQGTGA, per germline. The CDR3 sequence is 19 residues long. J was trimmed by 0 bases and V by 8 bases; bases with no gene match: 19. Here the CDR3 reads CASSRLGGTNYNSYNEQFF. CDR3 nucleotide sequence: TGTGCCAGCTCTCGACTCGGGGGGACTAACTACAACTCCTACAATGAGCAGTTCTTC.

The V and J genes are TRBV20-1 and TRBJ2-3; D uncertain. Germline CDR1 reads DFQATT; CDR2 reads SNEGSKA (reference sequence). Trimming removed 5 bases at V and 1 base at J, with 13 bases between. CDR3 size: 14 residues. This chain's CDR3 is CSAPTDGGTDTQYF. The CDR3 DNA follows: TGCAGTGCTCCGACGGACGGTGGCACAGATACGCAGTATTTT.

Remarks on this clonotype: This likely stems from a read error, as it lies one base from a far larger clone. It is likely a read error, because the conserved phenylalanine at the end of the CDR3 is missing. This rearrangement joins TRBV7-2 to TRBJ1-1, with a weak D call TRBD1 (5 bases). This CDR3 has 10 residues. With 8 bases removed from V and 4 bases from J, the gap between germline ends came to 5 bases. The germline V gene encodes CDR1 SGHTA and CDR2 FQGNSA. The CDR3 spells CASGGTEAFL. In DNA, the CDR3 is TGTGCCAGCGGGGGCACTGAAGCTTTCCTT.

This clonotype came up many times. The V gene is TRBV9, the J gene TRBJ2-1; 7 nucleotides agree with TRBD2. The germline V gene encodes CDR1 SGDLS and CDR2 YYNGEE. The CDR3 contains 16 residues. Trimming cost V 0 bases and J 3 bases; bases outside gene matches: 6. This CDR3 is CASSVDLGGRYNEQFF. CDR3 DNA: TGTGCCAGCAGCGTAGATTTGGGAGGGCGCTACAATGAGCAGTTCTTC.

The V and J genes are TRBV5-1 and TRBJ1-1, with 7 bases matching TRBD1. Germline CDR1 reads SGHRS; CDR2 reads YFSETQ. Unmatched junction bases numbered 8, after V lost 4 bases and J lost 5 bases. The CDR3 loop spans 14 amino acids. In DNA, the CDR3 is TGCGCCAGCAGCGGGACGTTACAGGGGACTGAAGCTTTCTTT. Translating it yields CASSGTLQGTEAFF.

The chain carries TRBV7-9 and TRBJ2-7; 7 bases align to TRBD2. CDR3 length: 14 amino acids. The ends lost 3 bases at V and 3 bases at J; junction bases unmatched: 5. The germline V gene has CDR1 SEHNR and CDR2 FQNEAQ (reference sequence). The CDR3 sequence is CASSLEWTSYEQYF. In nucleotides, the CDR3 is TGTGCCAGCAGCTTGGAATGGACTAGCTACGAGCAGTACTTC.

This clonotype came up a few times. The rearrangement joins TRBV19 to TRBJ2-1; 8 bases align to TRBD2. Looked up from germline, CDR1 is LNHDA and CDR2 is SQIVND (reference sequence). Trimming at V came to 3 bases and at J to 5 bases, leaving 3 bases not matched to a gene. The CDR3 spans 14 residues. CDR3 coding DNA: TGTGCCAGTAGTATGCGGGGGGTCCACAATGAGCAGTTCTTC. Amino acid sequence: CASSMRGVHNEQFF.

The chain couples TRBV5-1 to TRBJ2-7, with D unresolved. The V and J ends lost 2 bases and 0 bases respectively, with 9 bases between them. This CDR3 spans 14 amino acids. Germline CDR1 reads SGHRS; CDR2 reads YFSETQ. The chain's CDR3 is CASSFDTNSYEQYF. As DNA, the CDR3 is TGCGCCAGCAGCTTTGACACAAACTCCTACGAGCAGTACTTC.

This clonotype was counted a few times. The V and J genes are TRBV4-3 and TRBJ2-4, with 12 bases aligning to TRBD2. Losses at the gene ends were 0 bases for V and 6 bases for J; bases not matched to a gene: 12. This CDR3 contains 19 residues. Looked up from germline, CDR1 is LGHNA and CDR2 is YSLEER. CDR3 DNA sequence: TGCGCCAGCAGCCAAGACCTCCTAGCGGGAGGGGGTAATTCAAACATTCAGTACTTC. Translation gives CASSQDLLAGGGNSNIQYF.

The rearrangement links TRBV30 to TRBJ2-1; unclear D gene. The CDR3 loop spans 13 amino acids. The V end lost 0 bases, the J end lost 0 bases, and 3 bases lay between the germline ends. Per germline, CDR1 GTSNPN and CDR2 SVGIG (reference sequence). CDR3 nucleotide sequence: TGTGCCTGGAGTGTAGTCTCCTACAATGAGCAGTTCTTC. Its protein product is CAWSVVSYNEQFF.

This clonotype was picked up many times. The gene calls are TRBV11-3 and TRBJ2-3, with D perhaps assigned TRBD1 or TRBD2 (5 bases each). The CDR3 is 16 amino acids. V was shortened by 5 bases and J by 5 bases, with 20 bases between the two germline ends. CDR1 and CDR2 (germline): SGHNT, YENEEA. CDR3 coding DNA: TGTGCCAGCAGCCGCACCGGGACCCCCGCATTAGATACGCAGTATTTT. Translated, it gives CASSRTGTPALDTQYF.

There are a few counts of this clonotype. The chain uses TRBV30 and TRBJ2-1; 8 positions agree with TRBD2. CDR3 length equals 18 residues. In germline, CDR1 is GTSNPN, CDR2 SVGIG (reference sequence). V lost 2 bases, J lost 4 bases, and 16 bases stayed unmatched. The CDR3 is CAWSRHRLAGLTYNEQFF. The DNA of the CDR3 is TGTGCCTGGAGTCGACACCGCTTAGCGGGACTCACTTACAATGAGCAGTTCTTC. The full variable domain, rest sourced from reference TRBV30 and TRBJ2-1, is SQTIHQWPATLVQPVGSPLSLECTVEGTSNPNLYWYRQAAGRGLQLLFYSVGIGQISSEVPQNLSASRPQDRQFILSSKKLLLSDSGFYLCAWSRHRLAGLTYNEQFFGPGTRLTVL.

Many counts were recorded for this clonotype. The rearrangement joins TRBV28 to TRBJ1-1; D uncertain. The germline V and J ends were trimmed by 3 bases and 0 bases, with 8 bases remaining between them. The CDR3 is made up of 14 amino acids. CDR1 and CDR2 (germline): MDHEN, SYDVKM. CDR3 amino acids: CASSFPGMNTEAFF. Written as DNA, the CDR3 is TGTGCCAGCAGTTTCCCAGGCATGAACACTGAAGCTTTCTTT.

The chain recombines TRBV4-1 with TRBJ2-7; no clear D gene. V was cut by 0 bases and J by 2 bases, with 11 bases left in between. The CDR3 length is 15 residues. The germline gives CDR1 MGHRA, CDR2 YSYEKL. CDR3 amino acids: CASSQERARTYEQYF. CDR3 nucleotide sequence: TGCGCCAGCAGCCAAGAAAGGGCCAGAACCTACGAGCAGTACTTC.

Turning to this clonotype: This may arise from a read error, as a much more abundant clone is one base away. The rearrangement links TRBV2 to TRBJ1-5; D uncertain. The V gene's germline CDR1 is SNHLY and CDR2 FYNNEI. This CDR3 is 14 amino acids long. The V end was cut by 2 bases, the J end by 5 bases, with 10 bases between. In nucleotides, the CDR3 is TGTGCCAGCAGTGAACGGGTGGCCTATCAGCCCCAGCATTTT. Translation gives CASSERVAYQPQHF.

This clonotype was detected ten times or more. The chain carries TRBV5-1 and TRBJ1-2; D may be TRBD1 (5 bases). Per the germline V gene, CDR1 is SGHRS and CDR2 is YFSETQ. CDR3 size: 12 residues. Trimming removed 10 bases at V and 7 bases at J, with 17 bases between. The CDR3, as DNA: TGCGCCTCCTCCTCTCAGGGAACTGGCTACACCTTC. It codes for CASSSQGTGYTF. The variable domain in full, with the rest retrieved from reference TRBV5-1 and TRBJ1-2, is KAGVTQTPRYLIKTRGQQVTLSCSPISGHRSVSWYQQTPGQGLQFLFEYFSETQRNKGNFPGRFSGRQFSNSRSEMNVSTLELGDSALYLCASSSQGTGYTFGSGTRLTVV.

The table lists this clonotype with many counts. In DNA form, the CDR3 reads TGTGCCAGCAGTGAAGGCAGGGTGTACGAGCAGTACTTC. This translates into CASSEGRVYEQYF. V usage is TRBV2 and J usage is TRBJ2-7; the D gene is possibly TRBD1 (5 bases). The CDR3 is made up of 13 amino acids. From germline, CDR1 is SNHLY and CDR2 FYNNEI. Trimming shortened V by 1 base and J by 4 bases, and 8 bases separated the two germline ends.

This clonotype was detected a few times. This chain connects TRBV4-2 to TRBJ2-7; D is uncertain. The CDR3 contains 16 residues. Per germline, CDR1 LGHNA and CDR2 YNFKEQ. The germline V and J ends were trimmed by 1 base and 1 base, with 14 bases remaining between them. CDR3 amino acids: CASSQVFPPTSYEQYF. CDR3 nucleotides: TGTGCCAGCAGCCAAGTTTTCCCGCCGACTTCCTACGAGCAGTACTTC.

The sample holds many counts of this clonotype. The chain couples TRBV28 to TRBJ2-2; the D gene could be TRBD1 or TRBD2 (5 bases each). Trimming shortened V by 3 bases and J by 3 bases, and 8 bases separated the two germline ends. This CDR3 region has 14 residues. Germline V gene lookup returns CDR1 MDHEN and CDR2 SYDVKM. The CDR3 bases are TGTGCCAGCAGTTTTGGGGGATACACCGGGGAGCTGTTTTTT. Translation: CASSFGGYTGELFF.

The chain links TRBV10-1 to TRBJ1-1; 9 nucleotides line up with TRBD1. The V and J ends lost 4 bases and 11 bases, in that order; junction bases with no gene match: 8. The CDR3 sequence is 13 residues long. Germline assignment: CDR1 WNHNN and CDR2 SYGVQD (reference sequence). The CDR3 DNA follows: TGCGCCAGCAGTGTGTCGGGACAGGGTTACGCTTTCTTT. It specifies CASSVSGQGYAFF.

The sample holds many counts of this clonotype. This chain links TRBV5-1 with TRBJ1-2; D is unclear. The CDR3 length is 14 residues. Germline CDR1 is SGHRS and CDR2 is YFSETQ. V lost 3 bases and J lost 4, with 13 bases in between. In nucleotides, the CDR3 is TGCGCCAGCAGCTCCCCATCCCGCCTCTATGGCTACACCTTC. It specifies CASSSPSRLYGYTF.

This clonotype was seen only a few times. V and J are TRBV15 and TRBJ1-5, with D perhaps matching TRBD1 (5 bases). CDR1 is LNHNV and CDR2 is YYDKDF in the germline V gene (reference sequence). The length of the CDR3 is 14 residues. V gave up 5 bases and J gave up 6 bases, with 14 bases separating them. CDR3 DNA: TGTGCCACCAGCGAAAGGGGTTTCGGTCAGCCCCAGCATTTT. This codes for CATSERGFGQPQHF.

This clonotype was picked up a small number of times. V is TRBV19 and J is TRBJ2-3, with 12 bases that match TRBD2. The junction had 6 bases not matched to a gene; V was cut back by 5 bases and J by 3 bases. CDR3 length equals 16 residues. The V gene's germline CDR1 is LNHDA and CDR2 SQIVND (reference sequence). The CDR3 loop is CASSWTSGIGTDTQYF. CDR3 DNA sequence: TGTGCCAGTAGTTGGACTAGCGGGATCGGGACAGATACGCAGTATTTT.

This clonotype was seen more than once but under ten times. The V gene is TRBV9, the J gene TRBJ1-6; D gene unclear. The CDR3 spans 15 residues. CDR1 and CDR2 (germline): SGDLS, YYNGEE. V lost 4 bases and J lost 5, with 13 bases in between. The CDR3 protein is CASSPARADNSPLHF. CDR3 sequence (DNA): TGTGCCAGCAGCCCCGCGAGGGCGGATAATTCACCCCTCCACTTT.